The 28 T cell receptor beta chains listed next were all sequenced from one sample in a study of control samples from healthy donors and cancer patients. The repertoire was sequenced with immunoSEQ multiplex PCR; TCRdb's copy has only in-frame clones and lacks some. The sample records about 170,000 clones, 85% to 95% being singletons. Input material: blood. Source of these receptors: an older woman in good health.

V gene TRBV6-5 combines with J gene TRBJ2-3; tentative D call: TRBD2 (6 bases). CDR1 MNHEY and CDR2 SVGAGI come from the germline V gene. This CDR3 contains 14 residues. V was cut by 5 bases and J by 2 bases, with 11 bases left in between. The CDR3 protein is CASSNGGTTDTQYF. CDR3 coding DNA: TGTGCCAGCAGTAACGGGGGAACCACAGATACGCAGTATTTT.

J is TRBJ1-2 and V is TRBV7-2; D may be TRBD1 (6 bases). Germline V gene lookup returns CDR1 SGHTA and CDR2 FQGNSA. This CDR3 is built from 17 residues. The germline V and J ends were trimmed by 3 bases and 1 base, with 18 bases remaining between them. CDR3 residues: CASSFQGTRKFNYGYTF. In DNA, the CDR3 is TGTGCCAGCAGCTTCCAGGGGACGAGAAAATTTAACTATGGCTACACCTTC. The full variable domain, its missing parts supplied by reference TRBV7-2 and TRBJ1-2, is GAGVSQSPSNKVTEKGKDVELRCDPISGHTALYWYRQSLGQGLEFLIYFQGNSAPDKSGLPSDRFSAERTGGSVSTLTIQRTQQEDSAVYLCASSFQGTRKFNYGYTFGSGTRLTVV.

The CDR3 protein is CASSPDRGNYGYTF. CDR3 nucleotide sequence: TGTGCCAGCAGTCCGGACAGGGGGAACTATGGCTACACCTTC. The V call is TRBV2, the J call TRBJ1-2; 10 nucleotides match TRBD1. This CDR3 has 14 residues. V dropped 5 bases and J dropped 2; count of bases not matched to a gene: 2. Germline V CDR1 and CDR2: SNHLY, FYNNEI. Together with reference TRBV2 and TRBJ1-2, the CDR3 gives the full variable domain: EPEVTQTPSHQVTQMGQEVILRCVPISNHLYFYWYRQILGQKVEFLVSFYNNEISEKSEIFDDQFSVERPDGSNFTLKIRSTKLEDSAMYFCASSPDRGNYGYTFGSGTRLTVV.

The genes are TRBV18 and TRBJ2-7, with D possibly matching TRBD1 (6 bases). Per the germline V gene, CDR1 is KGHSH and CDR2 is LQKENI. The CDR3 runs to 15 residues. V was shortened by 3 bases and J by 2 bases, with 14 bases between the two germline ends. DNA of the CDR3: TGTGCCAGCTCACCGGCCGGACAGTCCCCCTACGAGCAGTACTTC. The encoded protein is CASSPAGQSPYEQYF.

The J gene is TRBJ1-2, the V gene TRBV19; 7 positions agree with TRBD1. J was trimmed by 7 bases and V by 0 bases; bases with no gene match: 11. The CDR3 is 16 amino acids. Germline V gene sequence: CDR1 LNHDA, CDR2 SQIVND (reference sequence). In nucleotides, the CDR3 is TGTGCCAGTAGTATAGACGTGGGCCGACAGGGCCGTGGCTACACCTTC. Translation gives CASSIDVGRQGRGYTF.

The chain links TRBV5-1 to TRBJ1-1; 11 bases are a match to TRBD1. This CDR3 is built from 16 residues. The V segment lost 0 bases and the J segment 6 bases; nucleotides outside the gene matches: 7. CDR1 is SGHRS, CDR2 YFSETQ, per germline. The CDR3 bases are TGCGCCAGCAGCTTGGAGGGGACAGGGGGATCCGCTGAAGCTTTCTTT. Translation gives CASSLEGTGGSAEAFF.

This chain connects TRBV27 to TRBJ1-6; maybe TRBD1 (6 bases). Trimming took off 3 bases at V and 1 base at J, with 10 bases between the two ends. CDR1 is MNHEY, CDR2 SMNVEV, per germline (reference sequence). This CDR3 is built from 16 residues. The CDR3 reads CASSFQGWSYNSPLHF. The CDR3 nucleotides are TGTGCCAGCAGTTTCCAGGGGTGGTCCTATAATTCACCCCTCCACTTT.

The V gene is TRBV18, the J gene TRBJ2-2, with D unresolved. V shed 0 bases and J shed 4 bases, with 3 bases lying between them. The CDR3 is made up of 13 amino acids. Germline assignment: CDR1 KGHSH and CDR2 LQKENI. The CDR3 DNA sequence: TGTGCCAGCTCACCACCGTCCACCGGGGAGCTGTTTTTT. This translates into CASSPPSTGELFF.

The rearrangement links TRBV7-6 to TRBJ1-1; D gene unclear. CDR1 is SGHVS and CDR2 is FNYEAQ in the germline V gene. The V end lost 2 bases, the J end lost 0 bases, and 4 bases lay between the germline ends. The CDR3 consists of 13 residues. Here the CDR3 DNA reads TGTGCCAGCAGCTTATTTTTGAACACTGAAGCTTTCTTT. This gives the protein CASSLFLNTEAFF.

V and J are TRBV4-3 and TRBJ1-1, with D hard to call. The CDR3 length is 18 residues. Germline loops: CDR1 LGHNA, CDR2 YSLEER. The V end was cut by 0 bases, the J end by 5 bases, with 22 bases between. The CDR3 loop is CASSQDLGSRGVKTEAFF. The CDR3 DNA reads TGCGCCAGCAGCCAAGATCTTGGCAGCCGAGGAGTAAAAACTGAAGCTTTCTTT.

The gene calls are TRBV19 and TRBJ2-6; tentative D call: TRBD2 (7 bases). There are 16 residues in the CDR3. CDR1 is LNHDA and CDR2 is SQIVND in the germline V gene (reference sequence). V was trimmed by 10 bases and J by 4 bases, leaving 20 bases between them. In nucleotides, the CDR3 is TGTGCCACCGCTACGGGGGGCGCGAAAGGGGCCAACGTCCTGACTTTC. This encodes CATATGGAKGANVLTF. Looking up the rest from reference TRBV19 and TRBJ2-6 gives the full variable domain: DGGITQSPKYLFRKEGQNVTLSCEQNLNHDAMYWYRQDPGQGLRLIYYSQIVNDFQKGDIAEGYSVSREKKESFPLTVTSAQKNPTAFYLCATATGGAKGANVLTFGAGSRLTVL.

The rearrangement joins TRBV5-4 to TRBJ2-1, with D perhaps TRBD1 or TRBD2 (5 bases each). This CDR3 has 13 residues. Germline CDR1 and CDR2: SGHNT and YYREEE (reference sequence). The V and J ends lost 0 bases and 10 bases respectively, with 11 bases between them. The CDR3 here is CASSLGGSLEQFF. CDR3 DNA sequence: TGTGCCAGCAGCTTGGGGGGGTCGTTGGAGCAGTTCTTC. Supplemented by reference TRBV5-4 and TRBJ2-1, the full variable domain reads ETGVTQSPTHLIKTRGQQVTLRCSSQSGHNTVSWYQQALGQGPQFIFQYYREEENGRGNFPPRFSGLQFPNYSSELNVNALELDDSALYLCASSLGGSLEQFFGPGTRLTVL.

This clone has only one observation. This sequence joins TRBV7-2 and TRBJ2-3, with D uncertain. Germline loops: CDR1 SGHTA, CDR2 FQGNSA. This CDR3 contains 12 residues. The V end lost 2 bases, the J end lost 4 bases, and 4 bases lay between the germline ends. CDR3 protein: CASSLISDTQYF. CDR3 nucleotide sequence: TGTGCCAGCAGCTTAATATCAGATACGCAGTATTTT. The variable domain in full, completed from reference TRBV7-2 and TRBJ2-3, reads GAGVSQSPSNKVTEKGKDVELRCDPISGHTALYWYRQSLGQGLEFLIYFQGNSAPDKSGLPSDRFSAERTGGSVSTLTIQRTQQEDSAVYLCASSLISDTQYFGPGTRLTVL.

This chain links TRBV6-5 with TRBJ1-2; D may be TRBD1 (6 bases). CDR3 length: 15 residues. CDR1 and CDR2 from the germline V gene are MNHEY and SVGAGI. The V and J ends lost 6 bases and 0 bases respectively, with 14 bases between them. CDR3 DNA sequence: TGTGCCAGCAGAGACCAGGGGATGGCTAACTATGGCTACACCTTC. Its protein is CASRDQGMANYGYTF.

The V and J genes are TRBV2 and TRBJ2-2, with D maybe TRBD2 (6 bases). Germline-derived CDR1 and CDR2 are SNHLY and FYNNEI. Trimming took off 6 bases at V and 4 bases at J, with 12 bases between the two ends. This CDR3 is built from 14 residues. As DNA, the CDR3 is TGTGCCAGCAGCGCCACAGCGGGCACCGGGGAGCTGTTTTTT. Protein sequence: CASSATAGTGELFF.

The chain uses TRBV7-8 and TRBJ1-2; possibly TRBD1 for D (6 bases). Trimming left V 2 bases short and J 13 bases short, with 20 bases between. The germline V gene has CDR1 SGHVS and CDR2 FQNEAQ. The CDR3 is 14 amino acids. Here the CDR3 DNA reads TGTGCCAGCAGCTTAAGAGCCCTAGGTATGGGGGCCACCTTC. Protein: CASSLRALGMGATF.

CDR3 in DNA: TGTGCCAGCAATGCCCGACAGGGGAGCTACGAGCAGTACTTC. This translates into CASNARQGSYEQYF. V and J are TRBV19 and TRBJ2-7; 8 bases align to TRBD1. Trimming took 9 bases from V and 3 from J; bases not matched to a gene: 10. This CDR3 is 14 amino acids long. Germline loops: CDR1 LNHDA, CDR2 SQIVND (reference sequence). Supplemented by reference TRBV19 and TRBJ2-7, the full variable domain reads DGGITQSPKYLFRKEGQNVTLSCEQNLNHDAMYWYRQDPGQGLRLIYYSQIVNDFQKGDIAEGYSVSREKKESFPLTVTSAQKNPTAFYLCASNARQGSYEQYFGPGTRLTVT.

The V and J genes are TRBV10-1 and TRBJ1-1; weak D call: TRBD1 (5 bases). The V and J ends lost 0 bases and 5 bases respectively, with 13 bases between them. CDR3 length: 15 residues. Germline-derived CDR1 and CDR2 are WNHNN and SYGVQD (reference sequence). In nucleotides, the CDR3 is TGCGCCAGCAGTGAGTCGGCGGGGTGGGGGACTGAAGCTTTCTTT. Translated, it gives CASSESAGWGTEAFF.

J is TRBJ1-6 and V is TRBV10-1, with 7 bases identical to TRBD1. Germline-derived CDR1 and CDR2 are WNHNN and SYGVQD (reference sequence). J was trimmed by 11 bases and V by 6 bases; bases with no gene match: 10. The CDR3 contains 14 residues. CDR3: CASRETTGPTPLHF. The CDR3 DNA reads TGCGCCAGCAGAGAGACGACAGGGCCAACACCCCTCCACTTT.

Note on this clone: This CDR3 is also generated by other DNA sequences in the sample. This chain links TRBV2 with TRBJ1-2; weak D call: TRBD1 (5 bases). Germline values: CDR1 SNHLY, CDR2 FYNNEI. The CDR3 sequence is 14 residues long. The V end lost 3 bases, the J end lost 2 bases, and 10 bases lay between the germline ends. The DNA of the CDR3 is TGTGCCAGCAGTGAGCAGGGTCCAAACTATGGCTACACCTTC. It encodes CASSEQGPNYGYTF.

The CDR3 region has the DNA TGTGCCAGCAGCCCCGGGACAGGGAGAAACTATGGCTACACCTTC. It yields the protein CASSPGTGRNYGYTF. The J gene is TRBJ1-2, the V gene TRBV3-1 (or the pseudogene TRBV3-2), with TRBD1 identical over 9 bases. This CDR3 is 15 amino acids long. Germline-derived CDR1 and CDR2 are LGHDT and YNNKEL (reference sequence). V was clipped by 4 bases and J by 2 bases; unmatched bases: 5.

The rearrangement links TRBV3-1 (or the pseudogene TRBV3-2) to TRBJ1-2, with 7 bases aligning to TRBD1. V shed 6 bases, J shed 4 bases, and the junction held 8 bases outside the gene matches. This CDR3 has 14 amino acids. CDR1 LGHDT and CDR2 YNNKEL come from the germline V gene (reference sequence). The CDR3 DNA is TGTGCCAGCAGAGGGACAGCCTCGGGCTATGGCTACACCTTC. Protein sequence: CASRGTASGYGYTF.

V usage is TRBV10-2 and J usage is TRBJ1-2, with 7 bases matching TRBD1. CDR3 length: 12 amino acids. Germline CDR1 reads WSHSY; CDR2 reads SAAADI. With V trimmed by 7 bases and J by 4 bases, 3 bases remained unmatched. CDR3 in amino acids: CASMGQIYGYTF. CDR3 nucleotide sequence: TGCGCCAGCATGGGACAGATCTATGGCTACACCTTC.

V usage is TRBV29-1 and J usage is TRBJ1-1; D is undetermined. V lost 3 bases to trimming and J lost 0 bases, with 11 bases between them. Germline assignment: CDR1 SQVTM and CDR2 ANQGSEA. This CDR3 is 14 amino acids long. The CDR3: CSVDEAGVNTEAFF. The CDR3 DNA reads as TGCAGCGTTGACGAAGCAGGAGTGAACACTGAAGCTTTCTTT. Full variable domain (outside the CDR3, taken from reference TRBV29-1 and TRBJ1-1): SAVISQKPSRDICQRGTSLTIQCQVDSQVTMMFWYRQQPGQSLTLIATANQGSEATYESGFVIDKFPISRPNLTFSTLTVSNMSPEDSSIYLCSVDEAGVNTEAFFGQGTRLTVV.

The CDR3 nucleotides are TGTGCTAGTGGTTTCCTGACAGGTGAAGCTTTCTTT. This codes for CASGFLTGEAFF. The chain carries TRBV12-5 and TRBJ1-1; weak D call: TRBD1 (6 bases). The ends were cut back, 3 bases at V and 7 bases at J, with 9 bases in the middle. The CDR3 is 12 residues long. Germline lookup yields CDR1 LGHNT and CDR2 FRNRAP.

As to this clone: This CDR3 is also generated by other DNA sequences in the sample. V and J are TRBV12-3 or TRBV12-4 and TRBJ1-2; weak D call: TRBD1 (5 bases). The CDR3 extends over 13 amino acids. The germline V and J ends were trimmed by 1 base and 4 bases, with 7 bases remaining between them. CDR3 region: CASSLGQIYGYTF. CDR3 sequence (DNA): TGTGCCAGCAGTTTAGGACAGATCTATGGCTACACCTTC.

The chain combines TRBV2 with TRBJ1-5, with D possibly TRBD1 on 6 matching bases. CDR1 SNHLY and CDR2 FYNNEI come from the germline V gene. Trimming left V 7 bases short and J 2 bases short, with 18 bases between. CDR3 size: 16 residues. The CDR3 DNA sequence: TGTGCCAGCACTAGACAGGCCCCAAACGGCAATCAGCCCCAGCATTTT. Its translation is CASTRQAPNGNQPQHF.

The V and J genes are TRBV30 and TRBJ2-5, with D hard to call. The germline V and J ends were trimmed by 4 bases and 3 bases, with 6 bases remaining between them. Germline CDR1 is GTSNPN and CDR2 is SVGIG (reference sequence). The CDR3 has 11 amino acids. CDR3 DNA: TGTGCCTGGACCCTAGAAGAGACCCAGTACTTC. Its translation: CAWTLEETQYF.